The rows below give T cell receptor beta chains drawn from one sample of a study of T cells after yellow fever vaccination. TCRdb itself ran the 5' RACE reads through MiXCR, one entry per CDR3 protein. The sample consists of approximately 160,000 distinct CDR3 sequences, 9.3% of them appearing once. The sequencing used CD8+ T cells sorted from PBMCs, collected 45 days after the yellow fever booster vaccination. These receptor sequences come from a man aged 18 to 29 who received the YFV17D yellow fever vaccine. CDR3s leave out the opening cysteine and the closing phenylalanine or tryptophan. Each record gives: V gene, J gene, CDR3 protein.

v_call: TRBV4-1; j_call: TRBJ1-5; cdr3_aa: ASSHFGQGKGNQPQH
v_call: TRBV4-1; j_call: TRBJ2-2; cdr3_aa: ASSRGQTTGELF
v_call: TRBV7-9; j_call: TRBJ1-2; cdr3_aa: ASSLGSTGAANYGYT
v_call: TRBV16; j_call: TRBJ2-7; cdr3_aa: ASSQFRSSYEQY
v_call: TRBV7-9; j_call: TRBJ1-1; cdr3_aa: ASSRPGHKNTEAF
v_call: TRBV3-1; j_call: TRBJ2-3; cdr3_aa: ASSQDSQLSTDTQY
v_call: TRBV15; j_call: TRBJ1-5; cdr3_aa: ATSRDMGLSQPQH
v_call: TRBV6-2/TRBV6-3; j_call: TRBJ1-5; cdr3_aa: ASSSGRQGVLSNQPQH
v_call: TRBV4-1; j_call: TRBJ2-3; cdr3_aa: ASSLQRGLAGVFGTDTQY
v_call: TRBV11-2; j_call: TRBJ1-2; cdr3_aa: ASSPAGGGASGYT
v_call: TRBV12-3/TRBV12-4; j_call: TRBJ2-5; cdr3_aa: ASSFYAASGGARETQY
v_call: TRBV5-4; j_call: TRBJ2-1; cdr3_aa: ASSSGLARNEQF
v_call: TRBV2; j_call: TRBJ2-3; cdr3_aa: ASSEAVASGEKDTQY
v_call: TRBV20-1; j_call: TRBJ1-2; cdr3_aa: SAREPLAALYGYT
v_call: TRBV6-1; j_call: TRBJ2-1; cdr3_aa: ASMRSARRDTWDNEQF
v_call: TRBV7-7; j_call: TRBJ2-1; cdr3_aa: ASRAEGAHNEQF
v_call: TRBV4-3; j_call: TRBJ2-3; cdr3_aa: ASSQVIPSTPPTDTQY
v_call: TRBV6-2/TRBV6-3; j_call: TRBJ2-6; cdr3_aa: ASSYRQSGANVLT
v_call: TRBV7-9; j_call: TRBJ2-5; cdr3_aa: ASSLGDLGRETQY
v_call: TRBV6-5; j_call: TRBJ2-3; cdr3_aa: ASSVRLVASTDTQY
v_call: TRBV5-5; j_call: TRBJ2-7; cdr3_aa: ASSSPVTARAYEQY
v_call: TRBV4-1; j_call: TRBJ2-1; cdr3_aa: ASSPTSGGAVFL
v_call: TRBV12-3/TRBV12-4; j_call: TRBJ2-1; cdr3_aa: ASRPAADNEQF